These 16 T cell receptor beta chains share one sample of origin, sequenced in a study of CD8 T cells in ankylosing spondylitis. TCRdb processed the 5' RACE reads anew with MiXCR; each CDR3 protein has one entry. In the table there are about 360,000 distinct CDR3 sequences, approximately 14% of which are singletons. Material: blood, either unsorted or a sorted T cell fraction (not recorded which). Source of these receptors: a male donor with ankylosing spondylitis or in good health (not recorded which).

The chain is built from TRBV6-1 and TRBJ2-7, with 10 bases fitting TRBD1. The CDR3 spans 11 residues. Per germline, CDR1 MNHNS and CDR2 SASEGT. The V gene end was trimmed by 4 bases and the J gene end by 12 bases; junction bases not matched to a gene: 3. The CDR3 region has the DNA TGTGCCAGCAGTGCGACAGGGGGCGCGTACTTC. Its translation is CASSATGGAYF.

This chain links TRBV20-1 with TRBJ1-2, with D tentatively TRBD1 (6 bases). In germline, CDR1 is DFQATT, CDR2 SNEGSKA (reference sequence). CDR3 size: 15 residues. V lost 6 bases and J lost 9, with 26 bases in between. DNA of the CDR3: TGCAGTGCAGACCGGACCGGGACATCCAAACCCCGCTACACCTTC. Protein: CSADRTGTSKPRYTF.

The chain recombines TRBV7-2 with TRBJ2-1; D could derive from TRBD1 or TRBD2 (5 bases each). Trimming removed 3 bases from V and 3 bases from J, with 18 bases in between. Germline assignment: CDR1 SGHTA and CDR2 FQGNSA. CDR3 length equals 17 residues. The DNA of the CDR3 is TGTGCCAGCAGCTTTTCCCTCCGAGGGGTTGGCTACAATGAGCAGTTCTTC. This codes for CASSFSLRGVGYNEQFF.

V gene TRBV5-1 combines with J gene TRBJ2-3; maybe TRBD2 (6 bases). Trimming pared 7 bases from V and 0 bases from J, leaving 15 bases between. The germline V gene has CDR1 SGHRS and CDR2 YFSETQ. CDR3 size: 15 residues. The CDR3, as DNA: TGCGCCAGCGGAACCACAGCGGGTAGCACAGATACGCAGTATTTT. Residues: CASGTTAGSTDTQYF. The full variable domain, with the rest looked up from reference TRBV5-1 and TRBJ2-3, is KAGVTQTPRYLIKTRGQQVTLSCSPISGHRSVSWYQQTPGQGLQFLFEYFSETQRNKGNFPGRFSGRQFSNSRSEMNVSTLELGDSALYLCASGTTAGSTDTQYFGPGTRLTVL.

This clonotype showed up many times. The CDR3 region is CASSFDRGGTGELFF. The CDR3, as DNA: TGTGCCAGCAGCTTCGACAGGGGAGGAACCGGGGAGCTGTTTTTT. The chain carries TRBV9 and TRBJ2-2; 8 nucleotides agree with TRBD1. In germline, CDR1 is SGDLS, CDR2 YYNGEE. With V trimmed by 4 bases and J by 5 bases, 7 bases remained unmatched. The CDR3 has 15 amino acids. Full variable domain (remainder filled in from reference TRBV9 and TRBJ2-2): DSGVTQTPKHLITATGQRVTLRCSPRSGDLSVYWYQQSLDQGLQFLIQYYNGEERAKGNILERFSAQQFPDLHSELNLSSLELGDSALYFCASSFDRGGTGELFFGEGSRLTVL.

This clonotype was counted only a few times. V usage is TRBV20-1 and J usage is TRBJ2-7, with TRBD2 matching over 11 bases. Germline loops: CDR1 DFQATT, CDR2 SNEGSKA (reference sequence). The trim removed 5 bases at V and 2 bases at J, leaving 5 bases unmatched. CDR3 size: 14 residues. Here the CDR3 DNA reads TGCAGTGCTTACGGGACTAGCGGTACCTACGAGCAGTACTTC. Its protein is CSAYGTSGTYEQYF.

The chain is built from TRBV9 and TRBJ1-2, with D hard to call. Germline V CDR1 and CDR2: SGDLS, YYNGEE. This CDR3 is 15 amino acids long. Trimming pared 0 bases from V and 3 bases from J, leaving 12 bases between. The DNA of the CDR3 is TGTGCCAGCAGCGTAGCCGCGGCCGGGTACTATGGCTACACCTTC. Translating gives CASSVAAAGYYGYTF.

V and J are TRBV10-3 and TRBJ1-1, with D uncertain. The V end lost 10 bases, the J end lost 7 bases, and 13 bases lay between the germline ends. CDR1 and CDR2 from the germline V gene are ENHRY and SYGVKD. The CDR3 has 11 residues. The CDR3 region has the DNA TGTGCCACCCAGGAAGGGTATGAAGCTTTCTTT. Translation gives CATQEGYEAFF.

The table lists this clonotype with a few counts. This sequence joins TRBV10-3 and TRBJ2-2; 7 nucleotides match TRBD1. This CDR3 is 14 amino acids long. Germline assignment: CDR1 ENHRY and CDR2 SYGVKD. V trimming: 6 bases; J trimming: 6 bases; junction bases outside the gene matches: 7. The CDR3 DNA reads as TGTGCCATCAGGGCTACAGGGGACGCCGGGGAGCTGTTTTTT. This sequence encodes CAIRATGDAGELFF.

A few counts support this clonotype. This chain uses TRBV6-1 with TRBJ2-1; no firm D call. Germline V lookup: CDR1 MNHNS, CDR2 SASEGT. The CDR3 has 14 residues. V dropped 4 bases and J dropped 5 bases, with 12 bases sitting between them. The CDR3 spells CASSGTHHDNEQFF. The CDR3 coding sequence is TGTGCCAGCAGTGGGACCCATCACGACAATGAGCAGTTCTTC.

This clonotype has ten or more counts. This sequence joins TRBV12-3 or TRBV12-4 and TRBJ1-2, with 12 bases matching TRBD1. CDR3 length: 17 amino acids. V lost 2 bases to trimming and J lost 3 bases; unmatched junction nucleotides: 7. In nucleotides, the CDR3 is TGTGCCAGCAGTTTAAGGGACAGGGGGCTTGTGGACTATGGCTACACCTTC. This translates into CASSLRDRGLVDYGYTF.

This clonotype was observed a handful of times. The chain joins TRBV4-2 to TRBJ2-3; TRBD2 matches 9 bases. The V and J ends lost 2 bases and 2 bases, in that order; junction bases with no gene match: 8. The CDR3 extends over 17 amino acids. The germline CDR1 and CDR2 sequences are LGHNA and YNFKEQ. The CDR3 here is CASSQFQTSGDTDTQYF. The CDR3 DNA follows: TGTGCCAGCAGCCAATTTCAGACTAGCGGAGACACAGATACGCAGTATTTT.

This clonotype has only a few counts. CDR3 coding DNA: TGTGCCAGCAGCCAAGATTGGGAGGTCACTGAAGCTTTCTTT. Its translation is CASSQDWEVTEAFF. V and J are TRBV14 and TRBJ1-1; no firm D call. The CDR3 extends over 14 amino acids. Germline V gene lookup returns CDR1 SGHDN and CDR2 FVKESK. V lost 0 bases and J lost 4, with 9 bases in between. The whole variable domain, filled in from reference TRBV14 and TRBJ1-1, reads EAGVTQFPSHSVIEKGQTVTLRCDPISGHDNLYWYRRVMGKEIKFLLHFVKESKQDESGMPNNRFLAERTGGTYSTLKVQPAELEDSGVYFCASSQDWEVTEAFFGQGTRLTVV.

This clonotype has just a few counts. The genes are TRBV3-1 and TRBJ1-1; 7 positions agree with TRBD1. Germline loops: CDR1 LGHDT, CDR2 YNNKEL (reference sequence). The CDR3 is 14 residues long. Trimming removed 4 bases from V and 7 bases from J; junction bases left unmatched: 9. CDR3 coding DNA: TGTGCCAGCAGCCTACTCGGACGGACAGGTGAAGCTTTCTTT. As protein: CASSLLGRTGEAFF.

The table lists this clonotype with a few counts. The rearrangement uses TRBV5-5 and TRBJ2-1, with a weak D call TRBD2 (6 bases). This CDR3 is 13 amino acids long. CDR1 is SGHKS, CDR2 YYEKEE, per germline (reference sequence). V lost 2 bases to trimming and J lost 7 bases, with 10 bases between them. CDR3: CASSFGGRNEQFF. DNA of the CDR3: TGTGCCAGCAGCTTTGGAGGGAGAAATGAGCAGTTCTTC.

The rearrangement uses TRBV11-2 and TRBJ2-7; maybe TRBD1 (5 bases). Germline V gene lookup returns CDR1 SGHAT and CDR2 FQNNGV. The CDR3 length is 14 residues. V shed 7 bases and J shed 2 bases, with 15 bases lying between them. The DNA for the CDR3 is TGTGCCAGCACCCACGTGGGGCAGACCTACGAGCAGTACTTC. Translated: CASTHVGQTYEQYF.